These T cell receptor beta chains were read from a single sample in a study of T cell changes during pregnancy in multiple sclerosis. Assay used: immunoSEQ multiplex PCR; TCRdb lists only in-frame clones, some missing. Of 50,000 to 65,000 clones in the sample, approximately 90% were seen once. The specimen comprised peripheral blood, sampled after pregnancy. These receptors all come from a female donor with multiple sclerosis, enrolled in a pregnancy study. The CDR3 runs from the conserved cysteine through the conserved F or W. The order of the fields is J gene, CDR3 length, D gene, clone size, V gene, CDR3 protein, CDR3 DNA. The D gene is left open where the match is weak. Only part of the rows carry a size: once, few, many, or a class if the clone is expanded.

J: TRBJ2-7
length: 15
D: TRBD2
size: .
V: TRBV2
CDR3: CASSAGTSETYEQYF
DNA: TGTGCCAGCAGTGCCGGGACTAGCGAGACTTACGAGCAGTACTTC

J: TRBJ1-1
length: 14
D: .
size: .
V: TRBV30
CDR3: CAWSVHLEGEKAFF
DNA: TGTGCCTGGAGTGTACACCTCGAGGGAGAGAAGGCTTTCTTT

J: TRBJ2-1
length: 15
D: TRBD2
size: .
V: TRBV7-2
CDR3: CASSRGLGSYNEQFF
DNA: TGTGCCAGCAGCCGCGGACTAGGTTCCTACAATGAGCAGTTCTTC

J: TRBJ2-2
length: 16
D: .
size: .
V: TRBV7-2
CDR3: CASSPELSGAAGELFF
DNA: TGTGCCAGCAGCCCTGAACTGAGCGGAGCCGCCGGGGAGCTGTTTTTT

J: TRBJ2-7
length: 11
D: .
size: once
V: TRBV7-9
CDR3: CASSLGAEQYF
DNA: TGTGCCAGCAGTTTGGGGGCCGAGCAGTACTTC

J: TRBJ2-3
length: 17
D: TRBD2
size: .
V: TRBV6-4
CDR3: CASSASVAGGSTDTQYF
DNA: TGTGCCAGCAGTGCCTCCGTTGCGGGGGGTAGCACAGATACGCAGTATTTT

J: TRBJ2-7
length: 16
D: TRBD2
size: once
V: TRBV30
CDR3: CAWSVFFAGGSHEQYF
DNA: TGTGCCTGGAGTGTGTTCTTTGCGGGGGGATCCCACGAGCAGTACTTC

J: TRBJ2-7
length: 15
D: TRBD1
size: .
V: TRBV19
CDR3: CASSIQTGGPYEQYF
DNA: TGTGCCAGTAGTATCCAAACAGGGGGCCCCTACGAGCAGTACTTC

J: TRBJ1-2
length: 16
D: TRBD1
size: .
V: TRBV5-1
CDR3: CASSLYGLTGEKGYTF
DNA: TGCGCCAGCAGCTTGTACGGACTCACAGGGGAGAAGGGCTACACCTTC

J: TRBJ2-3
length: 16
D: .
size: once
V: TRBV5-6
CDR3: CASSLGGGQFTDTQYF
DNA: TGTGCCAGCAGCTTGGGAGGAGGACAGTTCACAGATACGCAGTATTTT

J: TRBJ1-3
length: 16
D: TRBD1
size: .
V: TRBV5-1
CDR3: CASSLGSRTGQNTIYF
DNA: TGCGCCAGCAGCTTGGGATCTCGGACAGGGCAGAACACCATATATTTT

J: TRBJ2-3
length: 16
D: TRBD2
size: .
V: TRBV5-1
CDR3: CASSLGTSGGTDTQYF
DNA: TGCGCCAGCAGCTTGGGTACTAGCGGGGGAACAGATACGCAGTATTTT

J: TRBJ2-7
length: 14
D: TRBD1
size: .
V: TRBV25-1
CDR3: CASSETGVSYEQYF
DNA: TGTGCCAGCAGTGAAACAGGGGTTAGCTACGAGCAGTACTTC

J: TRBJ1-1
length: 13
D: .
size: few
V: TRBV5-4
CDR3: CASRVNRDTEAFF
DNA: TGTGCCAGCAGAGTTAACAGGGACACTGAAGCTTTCTTT

J: TRBJ2-5
length: 15
D: TRBD1
size: .
V: TRBV5-1
CDR3: CASSLGPGGKETQYF
DNA: TGCGCCAGCAGCTTGGGGCCAGGGGGTAAGGAGACCCAGTACTTC

J: TRBJ2-5
length: 13
D: TRBD2
size: .
V: TRBV25-1
CDR3: CASSVSGGETQYF
DNA: TGTGCCAGCAGCGTTAGCGGGGGGGAGACCCAGTACTTC

J: TRBJ1-1
length: 14
D: TRBD1
size: .
V: TRBV11-2
CDR3: CASRLTGGNTEAFF
DNA: TGTGCCAGCAGGCTGACAGGGGGGAACACTGAAGCTTTCTTT

J: TRBJ2-1
length: 14
D: TRBD2
size: .
V: TRBV9
CDR3: CASQGGLANNEQFF
DNA: TGTGCCAGCCAAGGGGGACTAGCGAACAATGAGCAGTTCTTC

J: TRBJ1-2
length: 11
D: .
size: .
V: TRBV6-5
CDR3: CASAGSYGYTF
DNA: TGTGCCAGCGCGGGATCCTATGGCTACACCTTC

J: TRBJ2-1
length: 14
D: TRBD2
size: .
V: TRBV27
CDR3: CASSWRGGLNEQFF
DNA: TGTGCCAGCAGTTGGCGGGGGGGCCTCAATGAGCAGTTCTTC

J: TRBJ2-1
length: 15
D: TRBD2
size: .
V: TRBV11-2
CDR3: CASSSSGGGYNEQFF
DNA: TGTGCCAGCAGCTCCAGCGGGGGAGGATACAATGAGCAGTTCTTC

J: TRBJ1-3
length: 14
D: .
size: .
V: TRBV7-8
CDR3: CASSLETAGNTIYF
DNA: TGTGCCAGCAGCTTAGAGACAGCTGGAAACACCATATATTTT

J: TRBJ2-7
length: 14
D: .
size: .
V: TRBV5-4
CDR3: CASHPGGDSYEQYF
DNA: TGTGCCAGCCACCCGGGCGGGGACTCCTACGAGCAGTACTTC

J: TRBJ1-3
length: 14
D: TRBD1
size: few
V: TRBV30
CDR3: CAWSGTGAGNTIYF
DNA: TGTGCCTGGAGCGGGACAGGGGCTGGAAACACCATATATTTT

J: TRBJ1-3
length: 15
D: .
size: .
V: TRBV29-1
CDR3: CSVGRGGRSGNTIYF
DNA: TGCAGCGTGGGGAGGGGGGGAAGATCTGGAAACACCATATATTTT

J: TRBJ2-7
length: 19
D: TRBD2
size: .
V: TRBV5-1
CDR3: CASTPLGGASGAFPYEQYF
DNA: TGCGCCAGCACTCCCCTGGGGGGAGCTAGCGGGGCCTTCCCCTACGAGCAGTACTTC

J: TRBJ2-5
length: 18
D: .
size: .
V: TRBV4-1
CDR3: CASSAPGLRRKVEETQYF
DNA: TGCGCCAGCAGCGCTCCGGGACTCCGGCGCAAGGTTGAAGAGACCCAGTACTTC

J: TRBJ1-3
length: 14
D: .
size: .
V: TRBV30
CDR3: CAWHRTSSGNTIYF
DNA: TGTGCCTGGCACAGGACGAGCTCTGGAAACACCATATATTTT